This is a list of T cell receptor beta chains from one sample in a study of OX40 agonist ivuxolimab in advanced cancers. Method: immunoSEQ multiplex PCR; TCRdb's copy keeps in-frame clones and lacks some. The sample lists approximately 66,000 clones; roughly 85% were seen once. The specimen was CD4+ or CD8+ T cells sorted from blood, collected in a trial of the OX40 agonist ivuxolimab. The receptors were sampled from an adult with an advanced solid tumor such as melanoma, head and neck, liver or kidney cancer. Each CDR3 is given with its conserved first and last residue. Fields, in order: D gene, V gene, clone size, J gene, CDR3 protein, CDR3 DNA. A D gene is named only where the DNA matches it firmly. Size is stated for part of the rows, as once, few or many counts, or as a class when the clone is expanded.

-	TRBV2	-	TRBJ2-3	CASARGGGGGTDTQYF	TGTGCCAGCGCGAGGGGGGGAGGAGGAGGGACAGATACGCAGTATTTT
TRBD1	TRBV5-6	-	TRBJ1-4	CASSIDRGRGEKLFF	TGTGCCAGCAGCATCGACAGGGGGCGCGGAGAAAAACTGTTTTTT
-	TRBV5-5	-	TRBJ1-1	CASSWGGSGTEAFF	TGTGCCAGCAGCTGGGGGGGTTCTGGCACTGAAGCTTTCTTT
-	TRBV7-3	-	TRBJ2-7	CASSLVGAYEQYF	TGTGCCAGCAGCTTGGTAGGGGCCTACGAGCAGTACTTC
-	TRBV5-6	-	TRBJ1-1	CASSLRQLNTEAFF	TGTGCCAGCAGCTTGAGACAGCTGAACACTGAAGCTTTCTTT
-	TRBV7-2	once	TRBJ2-2	CASSLEAGAHTGELFF	TGTGCCAGCAGCTTAGAGGCGGGGGCCCACACCGGGGAGCTGTTTTTT
-	TRBV2	-	TRBJ2-5	CASSAGQVSPPQYF	TGTGCCAGCAGTGCAGGACAAGTTAGCCCCCCCCAGTACTTC
-	TRBV10-3	-	TRBJ2-1	CAISESSREQFF	TGTGCCATCAGTGAGTCCTCACGGGAGCAGTTCTTC
-	TRBV10-1	-	TRBJ1-1	CASSEFPGTEAFF	TGCGCCAGCAGTGAGTTCCCCGGGACTGAAGCTTTCTTT
TRBD1	TRBV19	-	TRBJ2-7	CATSPGQSYEQYF	TGTGCCACCTCACCGGGACAGTCCTACGAGCAGTACTTC
TRBD1	TRBV7-2	-	TRBJ2-3	CASSPTRPGQGPDTQYF	TGTGCCAGCAGCCCGACACGACCGGGACAGGGGCCAGATACGCAGTATTTT
-	TRBV5-6	-	TRBJ2-2	CASSLLGQGVAGELFF	TGTGCCAGCAGCTTATTAGGCCAGGGTGTCGCCGGGGAGCTGTTTTTT
-	TRBV25-1	few	TRBJ1-2	CASSDPRYYGYTF	TGTGCCAGCAGTGACCCCAGGTACTATGGCTACACCTTC
TRBD1	TRBV30	-	TRBJ1-2	CAWKRPGTGSRGYGYTF	TGTGCCTGGAAAAGACCCGGGACAGGGAGTCGCGGCTATGGCTACACCTTC
TRBD2	TRBV7-2	-	TRBJ2-1	CASSLKTSGRSTYNEQFF	TGTGCCAGCAGCCTAAAGACTAGCGGGAGGTCAACCTACAATGAGCAGTTCTTC
TRBD2	TRBV19	few	TRBJ2-2	CASSVLAGGITGELFF	TGTGCCAGTAGTGTGCTAGCGGGAGGGATTACCGGGGAGCTGTTTTTT
-	TRBV5-1	-	TRBJ2-3	CASSSTRADTQYF	TGCGCCAGCAGCTCTACTAGGGCAGATACGCAGTATTTT